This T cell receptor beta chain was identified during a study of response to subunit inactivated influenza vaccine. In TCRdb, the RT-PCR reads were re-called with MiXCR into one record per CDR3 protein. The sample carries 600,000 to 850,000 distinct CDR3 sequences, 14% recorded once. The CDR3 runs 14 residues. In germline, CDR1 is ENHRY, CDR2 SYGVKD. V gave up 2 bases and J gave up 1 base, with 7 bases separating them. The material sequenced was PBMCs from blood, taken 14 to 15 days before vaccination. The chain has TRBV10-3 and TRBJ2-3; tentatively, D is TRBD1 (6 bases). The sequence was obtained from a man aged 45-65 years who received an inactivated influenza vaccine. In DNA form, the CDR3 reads TGTGCCATCAGTGAGGGACAGCGCACAGATACGCAGTATTTT. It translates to CAISEGQRTDTQYF.